Following are 20 T cell receptor beta chains from one sample sequenced in a study of blood T cell repertoires in COVID-19 (dated by TCRdb to 2019 to 2021). Library method: the immunoSEQ multiplex PCR assay. Not all clones reach the TCRdb copy of this immuneACCESS table, which keeps in-frame sequences only. Checked studies attribute under half of the gap to unresolved V genes and leave the rest unexplained. For this sample there are around 310,000 clones; around nine tenths appear just once. Together, the top ten hold under 15% of the sample. Sequencing was done on a sample of peripheral blood. The receptors come from a woman aged 55-69 years with acute or convalescent COVID-19.

This chain links TRBV5-8 with TRBJ2-5; TRBD2 matches at 7 bases. This CDR3 spans 14 amino acids. CDR1 is SGHTS and CDR2 is YDEGEE in the germline V gene. Trimming cost V 2 bases and J 5 bases; bases outside gene matches: 6. The CDR3 nucleotides are TGTGCCAGCAGCTTAGGACTAGTCGGGGAGACCCAGTACTTC. Encoded protein: CASSLGLVGETQYF.

The V gene is TRBV7-3, the J gene TRBJ2-5, with D maybe TRBD2 (5 bases). Trimming left V 2 bases short and J 3 bases short, with 10 bases between. Germline CDR1 SGHTA, CDR2 FQGTGA. The CDR3 is 14 residues long. The CDR3 nucleotides are TGTGCCAGCAGCTTAGGCCTAGCAGAAGAGACCCAGTACTTC. It translates to CASSLGLAEETQYF.

The gene calls are TRBV7-2 and TRBJ1-2; 8 nucleotides agree with TRBD1. With V trimmed by 2 bases and J by 7 bases, 9 bases remained unmatched. The germline V gene encodes CDR1 SGHTA and CDR2 FQGNSA. This CDR3 comprises 15 residues. The CDR3 reads CASSLFRGRGPGYTF. CDR3 nucleotides: TGTGCCAGCAGCTTATTCCGCGGCAGGGGGCCTGGCTACACCTTC. The variable domain in full, completed from reference TRBV7-2 and TRBJ1-2, reads GAGVSQSPSNKVTEKGKDVELRCDPISGHTALYWYRQSLGQGLEFLIYFQGNSAPDKSGLPSDRFSAERTGGSVSTLTIQRTQQEDSAVYLCASSLFRGRGPGYTFGSGTRLTVV.

Remarks on this clone: This specimen includes other DNA sequences encoding the same CDR3. V gene TRBV6-5 combines with J gene TRBJ1-5; 10 bases map to TRBD1. The CDR3 loop spans 14 amino acids. V trimming: 6 bases; J trimming: 7 bases; junction bases outside the gene matches: 6. CDR1 and CDR2 from the germline V gene are MNHEY and SVGAGI. CDR3 nucleotides: TGTGCCAGCAGCGGGACAGGGGAAAACCAGCCCCAGCATTTT. Amino acids: CASSGTGENQPQHF.

Only one count was recorded for this clone. The CDR3 loop is CASSPPYRDNQPQHF. In DNA, the CDR3 is TGTGCCAGCTCACCACCCTACAGGGACAATCAGCCCCAGCATTTT. V usage is TRBV18 and J usage is TRBJ1-5, with D tentatively TRBD1 (6 bases). Germline loops: CDR1 KGHSH, CDR2 LQKENI. Trimming stripped 0 bases from V and 3 bases from J, with 9 bases between. The CDR3 runs 15 residues.

The rearrangement links TRBV19 to TRBJ2-2; D not resolved. The CDR3 spans 14 residues. V lost 1 base and J 2 bases, leaving 5 bases between the germline ends. In germline, CDR1 is LNHDA, CDR2 SQIVND (reference sequence). In DNA form, the CDR3 reads TGTGCCAGTAGTATAGCACTAAACACCGGGGAGCTGTTTTTT. Its protein product is CASSIALNTGELFF.

The chain combines TRBV9 with TRBJ1-6; the match to TRBD1 covers 7 bases. CDR1 is SGDLS, CDR2 YYNGEE, per germline. With V trimmed by 0 bases and J by 6 bases, 3 bases remained unmatched. This CDR3 spans 15 amino acids. CDR3 nucleotide sequence: TGTGCCAGCAGCGTAGGGGACAGCCTTAATTCACCCCTCCACTTT. Protein: CASSVGDSLNSPLHF.

The chain is built from TRBV28 and TRBJ1-2; tentative D call: TRBD1 (6 bases). The germline V gene encodes CDR1 MDHEN and CDR2 SYDVKM. The CDR3 has 13 amino acids. The germline V and J ends were trimmed by 7 bases and 3 bases, with 12 bases remaining between them. The CDR3, as DNA: TGTGCCAGCAATTTGGGGGCGGACTATGGCTACACCTTC. Its translation: CASNLGADYGYTF.

This sequence joins TRBV13 and TRBJ1-3; D is perhaps TRBD1 (5 bases). Trimming stripped 4 bases from V and 6 bases from J, with 13 bases between. The CDR3 contains 14 residues. The germline CDR1 and CDR2 sequences are PRHDT and FYEKMQ (reference sequence). The CDR3 is CASSSVTALNTIYF. In DNA form, the CDR3 reads TGTGCCAGCAGCTCCGTGACAGCCCTAAACACCATATATTTT.

The CDR3 DNA sequence: TGTGCCAGCAGCTCGATGACTAGCGGGTTCTACAATGAGCAGTTCTTC. Translated, it gives CASSSMTSGFYNEQFF. The chain couples TRBV11-3 to TRBJ2-1; the match to TRBD2 covers 10 bases. Germline trimming cut 4 bases from V and 3 bases from J; bases unmatched to any gene: 6. Germline CDR1 and CDR2: SGHNT and YENEEA. The CDR3 extends over 16 amino acids.

This chain links TRBV27 with TRBJ2-1; possible D gene TRBD2, 5 bases. CDR1 and CDR2 (germline): MNHEY, SMNVEV (reference sequence). The ends were cut back, 5 bases at V and 2 bases at J, with 16 bases in the middle. The CDR3 is made up of 16 amino acids. CDR3 protein: CASSASAARAYNEQFF. In DNA, the CDR3 is TGTGCCAGCAGTGCCTCCGCAGCGAGGGCCTACAATGAGCAGTTCTTC.

The chain links TRBV20-1 to TRBJ1-2; D ambiguous. Germline CDR1 reads DFQATT; CDR2 reads SNEGSKA (reference sequence). The CDR3 is made up of 8 amino acids. Trimming removed 6 bases at V and 9 bases at J, with 5 bases between. The CDR3 reads CSALRYTF. The CDR3 bases are TGCAGTGCACTTCGCTACACCTTC.

The DNA of the CDR3 is TGTGCCAGCAGTTACCCGGACAGGATGCTCTCCTACGAGCAGTACTTC. This gives the protein CASSYPDRMLSYEQYF. The J gene is TRBJ2-7, the V gene TRBV6-6; 7 nucleotides agree with TRBD1. This CDR3 is 16 amino acids long. Per the germline V gene, CDR1 is MNHNY and CDR2 is SVGAGI (reference sequence). Trimming removed 2 bases from V and 0 bases from J; junction bases left unmatched: 7.

This clone appeared once. The V gene is TRBV28, the J gene TRBJ2-3; tentative D call: TRBD1 (5 bases). V was pared by 3 bases and J by 2 bases, with 12 bases between. In germline, CDR1 is MDHEN, CDR2 SYDVKM. The CDR3 is 15 amino acids. CDR3: CASSFNQGNTDTQYF. The CDR3 region has the DNA TGTGCCAGCAGTTTTAATCAGGGTAACACAGATACGCAGTATTTT.

The chain carries TRBV5-4 and TRBJ2-7; 9 bases align to TRBD1. This CDR3 is built from 15 residues. The V gene's germline CDR1 is SGHNT and CDR2 YYREEE (reference sequence). V dropped 0 bases and J dropped 2; count of bases not matched to a gene: 3. The DNA of the CDR3 is TGTGCCAGCAGCTTGGTAGGACAGGGGACCTACGAGCAGTACTTC. Translating gives CASSLVGQGTYEQYF. Full variable domain (rest looked up from reference TRBV5-4 and TRBJ2-7): ETGVTQSPTHLIKTRGQQVTLRCSSQSGHNTVSWYQQALGQGPQFIFQYYREEENGRGNFPPRFSGLQFPNYSSELNVNALELDDSALYLCASSLVGQGTYEQYFGPGTRLTVT.

V gene TRBV6-5 combines with J gene TRBJ2-7; D is perhaps TRBD1 (6 bases). CDR3 length: 15 amino acids. V dropped 3 bases and J dropped 4 bases, with 16 bases sitting between them. CDR1 and CDR2 (germline): MNHEY, SVGAGI. CDR3: CASSYLGGMIYEQYF. The CDR3 DNA sequence: TGTGCCAGCAGTTATCTAGGGGGAATGATATACGAGCAGTACTTC.

This clone was found a few times. The J gene is TRBJ2-1, the V gene TRBV7-2; D uncertain. The ends were cut back, 2 bases at V and 3 bases at J, with 8 bases in the middle. The CDR3 loop spans 14 amino acids. Germline V gene data show CDR1 as SGHTA and CDR2 as FQGNSA. The chain's CDR3 is CASSLPNGYNEQFF. As DNA, the CDR3 is TGTGCCAGCAGCTTACCCAACGGCTACAATGAGCAGTTCTTC.

CDR3 region: CATTSSPTGELFF. In DNA, the CDR3 is TGTGCCACCACGAGTAGCCCTACCGGGGAGCTGTTTTTT. The V and J genes are TRBV24-1 and TRBJ2-2; D unresolved. Germline CDR1 is KGHDR and CDR2 is SFDVKD. This CDR3 is 13 amino acids long. The germline V and J ends were trimmed by 8 bases and 5 bases, with 11 bases remaining between them.

The rearrangement joins TRBV9 to TRBJ2-2; tentatively, D is TRBD1 (6 bases). The CDR3 runs to 16 residues. Germline assignment: CDR1 SGDLS and CDR2 YYNGEE. V lost 6 bases and J lost 2, with 17 bases in between. CDR3 sequence: CASKTGGNTNTGELFF. For the CDR3, the DNA is TGTGCCAGCAAGACTGGGGGCAATACCAACACCGGGGAGCTGTTTTTT.

This CDR3 is CASSLFKGAFHNEQFF. The CDR3 bases are TGTGCCAGCAGCCTCTTCAAGGGAGCATTCCACAATGAGCAGTTCTTC. The chain combines TRBV6-2 or TRBV6-3 with TRBJ2-1; perhaps TRBD2 as D (5 bases). Germline-derived CDR1 and CDR2 are MNHEY and SVGEGT. Trimming removed 6 bases at V and 5 bases at J, with 20 bases between. CDR3 size: 16 residues.